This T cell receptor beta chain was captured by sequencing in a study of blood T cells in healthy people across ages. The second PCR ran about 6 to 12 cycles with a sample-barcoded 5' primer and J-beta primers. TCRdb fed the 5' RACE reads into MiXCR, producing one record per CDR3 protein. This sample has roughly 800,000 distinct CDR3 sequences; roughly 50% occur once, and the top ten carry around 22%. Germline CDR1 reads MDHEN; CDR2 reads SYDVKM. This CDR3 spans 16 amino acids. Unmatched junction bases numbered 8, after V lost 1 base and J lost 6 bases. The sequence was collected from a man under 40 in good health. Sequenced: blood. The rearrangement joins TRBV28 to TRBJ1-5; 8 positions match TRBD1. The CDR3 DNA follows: TGTGCCAGCAGTTTATATCCGGACAGGGTACGTCAGCCCCAGCATTTT. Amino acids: CASSLYPDRVRQPQHF.